The 32 T cell receptor beta chains reported below all come from one sample, sequenced in a study of T cell clonotyping in hematopoietic cell transplantation. Some clones are missing from TCRdb's copy, which holds only in-frame ones; the method was immunoSEQ multiplex PCR. The sample has fewer than 50,000 clones; more than 75% are singletons. Time point indicated: recipient sample about 28 days before transplant, after cytoreduction. Sample: peripheral blood mononuclear cells, taken before stem cell transplant. The receptors shown here come from a man aged 55 to 69 with biphenotypic leukemia. Some clones in this sample may be carry-over from other donors' samples.

The V and J genes are TRBV7-9 and TRBJ1-1; D ambiguous. The CDR3 is made up of 13 amino acids. V lost 4 bases and J 2 bases, leaving 8 bases between the germline ends. Per germline, CDR1 SEHNR and CDR2 FQNEAQ (reference sequence). CDR3 sequence reads: CASSYGINTEAFF. CDR3 DNA sequence: TGTGCCAGCAGCTATGGTATCAACACTGAAGCTTTCTTT.

The chain carries TRBV11-2 and TRBJ2-7; possibly TRBD1 for D (6 bases). V dropped 6 bases and J dropped 3 bases, with 18 bases sitting between them. The CDR3 is made up of 15 amino acids. CDR1 is SGHAT and CDR2 is FQNNGV in the germline V gene. This CDR3 reads CASRPRSWDNYEQYF. CDR3 coding DNA: TGTGCCAGCAGGCCTCGCTCGTGGGACAACTACGAGCAGTACTTC.

This sequence joins TRBV2 and TRBJ2-2, with 7 bases matching TRBD2. V gave up 1 base and J gave up 5 bases; unmatched junction bases: 1. CDR3 size: 14 residues. Germline-derived CDR1 and CDR2 are SNHLY and FYNNEI. The CDR3 bases are TGTGCCAGCAGTGAAGGGGGGGGAACCGGGGAGCTGTTTTTT. Translating gives CASSEGGGTGELFF.

The rearrangement uses TRBV6-5 and TRBJ2-7; 8 bases match TRBD2. The germline V gene has CDR1 MNHEY and CDR2 SVGAGI. This CDR3 is 14 amino acids long. Trimming took 5 bases from V and 1 from J; bases not matched to a gene: 4. The CDR3 loop is CASSVASGSYEQYF. In DNA, the CDR3 is TGTGCCAGCAGTGTTGCTAGCGGGTCCTACGAGCAGTACTTC.

This sequence joins TRBV10-3 and TRBJ2-1, with TRBD2 matching over 7 bases. The CDR3 is 16 residues long. Trimming took 0 bases from V and 4 from J; bases not matched to a gene: 6. CDR1 is ENHRY, CDR2 SYGVKD, per germline. Written as DNA, the CDR3 is TGTGCCATCAGTGAGTCGATGGCGGGAGTATACAATGAGCAGTTCTTC. This gives the protein CAISESMAGVYNEQFF.

This chain joins TRBV2 and TRBJ2-7, with a tentative D call TRBD1 (6 bases). V shed 7 bases and J shed 5 bases, with 15 bases lying between them. CDR1 and CDR2 (germline): SNHLY, FYNNEI. This CDR3 is built from 13 residues. CDR3 protein: CASITLDRNEQYF. The CDR3 DNA sequence: TGTGCCAGCATCACCCTTGACAGGAACGAGCAGTACTTC.

V gene TRBV6-1 combines with J gene TRBJ2-7, with a tentative D call TRBD1 (5 bases). The germline V and J ends were trimmed by 3 bases and 5 bases, with 5 bases remaining between them. Per the germline V gene, CDR1 is MNHNS and CDR2 is SASEGT. This CDR3 comprises 11 residues. The CDR3 sequence is CASSDRDEQYF. The CDR3 DNA reads TGTGCCAGCAGTGACAGGGACGAGCAGTACTTC.

The rearrangement links TRBV10-3 to TRBJ1-1; TRBD1 matches at 7 bases. V lost 7 bases, J lost 1 base, and 3 bases stayed unmatched. The germline gives CDR1 ENHRY, CDR2 SYGVKD. This CDR3 has 13 residues. CDR3 residues: CAINRGPNTEAFF. The CDR3 nucleotides are TGTGCCATCAACAGGGGTCCGAACACTGAAGCTTTCTTT.

The rearrangement uses TRBV29-1 and TRBJ2-2; D assignment may be TRBD1 or TRBD2 (5 bases each). The germline CDR1 and CDR2 sequences are SQVTM and ANQGSEA. V was shortened by 2 bases and J by 3 bases, with 13 bases between the two germline ends. The CDR3 has 15 residues. The CDR3 sequence: CSVEKSLGDTGELFF. CDR3 sequence (DNA): TGCAGCGTTGAAAAGAGCCTGGGGGACACCGGGGAGCTGTTTTTT.

A few counts support this clone. The rearrangement links TRBV5-6 to TRBJ2-1, with 10 nucleotides matching TRBD2. Germline CDR1 and CDR2: SGHDT and YYEEEE. The CDR3 runs 15 residues. Trimming at V came to 6 bases and at J to 3 bases, leaving 6 bases not matched to a gene. The CDR3 nucleotides are TGTGCCAGCACCGACGGACTAGCGGACTACAATGAGCAGTTCTTC. Translated, it gives CASTDGLADYNEQFF.

This chain joins TRBV5-1 and TRBJ2-2; no firm D call. Trimming shortened V by 1 base and J by 1 base, and 5 bases separated the two germline ends. The CDR3 covers 14 residues. Germline CDR1 SGHRS, CDR2 YFSETQ. This chain's CDR3 is CASSLIVNTGELFF. The CDR3 nucleotides are TGCGCCAGCAGCTTGATTGTGAACACCGGGGAGCTGTTTTTT.

V is TRBV11-1 and J is TRBJ1-1; maybe TRBD1 (6 bases). Germline CDR1 reads SGHAT; CDR2 reads FQDESV (reference sequence). The ends were cut back, 7 bases at V and 0 bases at J, with 12 bases in the middle. There are 14 residues in the CDR3. The CDR3 sequence is CASTYDRLNTEAFF. CDR3 DNA sequence: TGTGCCAGCACCTACGACAGGCTGAACACTGAAGCTTTCTTT.

The chain carries TRBV6-4 and TRBJ1-5; D gene unclear. The CDR3 spans 12 residues. Germline assignment: CDR1 MRHNA and CDR2 SNTAGT. Trimming shortened V by 2 bases and J by 9 bases, and 8 bases separated the two germline ends. The CDR3 nucleotides are TGTGCCAGCAGTGACCCACCGGGGCCCCAGCATTTT. Translation gives CASSDPPGPQHF.

The V and J genes are TRBV4-3 and TRBJ2-5; possibly TRBD1 or TRBD2 for D (5 bases each). The CDR3 extends over 15 amino acids. V was trimmed by 6 bases and J by 6 bases, leaving 20 bases between them. CDR1 LGHNA and CDR2 YSLEER come from the germline V gene. The CDR3 loop is CASSSEAGSIKTQYF. CDR3 in DNA: TGCGCCAGCAGTTCGGAGGCAGGGTCGATAAAGACCCAGTACTTC.

The V and J genes are TRBV9 and TRBJ1-4, with no clear D. CDR1 and CDR2 from the germline V gene are SGDLS and YYNGEE. Trimming took 1 base from V and 5 from J, leaving 21 bases between them. The CDR3 consists of 18 residues. CDR3 nucleotides: TGTGCCAGCAGCGTAAGGCACAAGGAAGGAGACCAAAATGAAAAACTGTTTTTT. It encodes CASSVRHKEGDQNEKLFF.

This sequence joins TRBV6-5 and TRBJ2-7; perhaps D is TRBD1 or TRBD2 (5 bases each). V was trimmed by 4 bases and J by 3 bases, leaving 13 bases between them. Germline loops: CDR1 MNHEY, CDR2 SVGAGI. CDR3 length: 14 residues. The CDR3 here is CASSSRDGGYEQYF. For the CDR3, the DNA is TGTGCCAGCAGTTCCCGGGACGGCGGCTACGAGCAGTACTTC.

The chain links TRBV14 to TRBJ1-2; maybe TRBD1 (5 bases). The V end was cut by 0 bases, the J end by 9 bases, with 11 bases between. Per germline, CDR1 SGHDN and CDR2 FVKESK. This CDR3 is built from 13 residues. The CDR3: CASSQDRRGRYTF. As DNA, the CDR3 is TGTGCCAGCAGCCAAGATCGAAGGGGTCGCTACACCTTC.

The V gene is TRBV19, the J gene TRBJ1-5; D uncertain. This CDR3 comprises 11 residues. CDR1 LNHDA and CDR2 SQIVND come from the germline V gene (reference sequence). The V gene lost 8 bases and the J gene lost 7 bases, with 9 bases spanning the gap. CDR3 region: CASGLGQPQHF. In DNA, the CDR3 is TGTGCCAGTGGCCTCGGGCAGCCCCAGCATTTT.

This clone is categorized as medium-sized. CDR3 region: CASSWDRDYGYTF. Written as DNA, the CDR3 is TGTGCCAGCAGTTGGGACAGGGACTATGGCTACACCTTC. The V call is TRBV28, the J call TRBJ1-2; TRBD1 matches 9 bases. V gave up 4 bases and J gave up 3 bases; unmatched junction bases: 0. The CDR3 is 13 residues long. Germline-derived CDR1 and CDR2 are MDHEN and SYDVKM.

Only a few counts were recorded for this clone. CDR3 in DNA: TGTGCCTGGAGTGTAGGCCTAGCTTCCACAGATACGCAGTATTTT. It specifies CAWSVGLASTDTQYF. The V gene is TRBV30, the J gene TRBJ2-3, with D perhaps TRBD2 (5 bases). This CDR3 has 15 residues. Germline CDR1 GTSNPN, CDR2 SVGIG (reference sequence). V lost 0 bases and J 2 bases, leaving 12 bases between the germline ends.

This CDR3 is CASSLDHGEQYF. As DNA, the CDR3 is TGTGCCAGCAGCTTAGACCACGGCGAGCAGTACTTC. The chain combines TRBV7-2 with TRBJ2-7; D gene uncertain. Germline assignment: CDR1 SGHTA and CDR2 FQGNSA. Trimming cost V 1 base and J 6 bases, with 7 bases left between them. This CDR3 is 12 amino acids long.

The rearrangement links TRBV30 to TRBJ2-2, with 9 bases lining up with TRBD1. The CDR3 consists of 14 residues. Germline V lookup: CDR1 GTSNPN, CDR2 SVGIG (reference sequence). The V gene end was trimmed by 7 bases and the J gene end by 4 bases; junction bases not matched to a gene: 7. In DNA, the CDR3 is TGTGCCTCTTCCGGGACAGGGTTCACCGGGGAGCTGTTTTTT. This codes for CASSGTGFTGELFF.

The rearrangement uses TRBV4-2 and TRBJ2-5; a weak D match, TRBD2 (7 bases). The germline V and J ends were trimmed by 4 bases and 2 bases, with 20 bases remaining between them. Germline CDR1 reads LGHNA; CDR2 reads YNFKEQ. The CDR3 is 17 residues long. In DNA, the CDR3 is TGTGCCAGCAGCCCAAGAGGGGGGCAGGGAGGGCAAGAGACCCAGTACTTC. Protein: CASSPRGGQGGQETQYF.

The genes are TRBV11-3 and TRBJ2-3; D is undetermined. Germline CDR1 reads SGHNT; CDR2 reads YENEEA. V gave up 4 bases and J gave up 2 bases, with 4 bases separating them. The CDR3 loop spans 12 amino acids. The CDR3 nucleotides are TGTGCCAGCAGCTCTAACACAGATACGCAGTATTTT. Translating gives CASSSNTDTQYF. Combining the CDR3 with reference TRBV11-3 and TRBJ2-3 gives the whole variable domain EAGVVQSPRYKIIEKKQPVAFWCNPISGHNTLYWYLQNLGQGPELLIRYENEEAVDDSQLPKDRFSAERLKGVDSTLKIQPAELGDSAVYLCASSSNTDTQYFGPGTRLTVL.

The table lists this clone with a count of one. Relative to the germline gene, one junction end is altered; a read error may explain this. The chain recombines TRBV5-4 with TRBJ2-7; TRBD1 might be the D (6 bases). CDR1 SGHNT and CDR2 YYREEE come from the germline V gene (reference sequence). This CDR3 has 12 amino acids. CDR3 sequence: CASSLQGEERYF. CDR3 nucleotides: TGTGCCAGCAGCTTACAGGGAGAAGAGCGGTACTTC.

The CDR3 DNA follows: TGCAGCGTTTTACCGGGGACTAGAGTAGACAATGAGCAGTTCTTC. Protein product: CSVLPGTRVDNEQFF. V gene TRBV29-1 combines with J gene TRBJ2-1, with 8 bases identical to TRBD2. Germline CDR1 is SQVTM and CDR2 is ANQGSEA. The length of the CDR3 is 15 residues. The ends lost 5 bases at V and 5 bases at J; junction bases unmatched: 11.

On this clone: A junction boundary mismatches the germline segment, possibly from a read error. The chain uses TRBV28 and TRBJ1-2, with D possibly matching TRBD1 (5 bases). Germline V gene lookup returns CDR1 MDHEN and CDR2 SYDVKM. The CDR3 has 10 residues. DNA of the CDR3: TGTGCCAGCGCCGGGGCCGTCAGCCTATTC. Its protein product is CASAGAVSLF.

This clone was counted only a few times. The chain couples TRBV28 to TRBJ1-5; a weak D match, TRBD1 (6 bases). Germline V gene lookup returns CDR1 MDHEN and CDR2 SYDVKM. CDR3 length: 15 amino acids. Trimming took off 7 bases at V and 4 bases at J, with 17 bases between the two ends. CDR3 in amino acids: CASNRGGRGNQPQHF. In DNA, the CDR3 is TGTGCCAGCAACCGAGGGGGGCGCGGGAATCAGCCCCAGCATTTT.

This chain links TRBV7-9 with TRBJ1-1; the D gene is possibly TRBD1 (5 bases). The CDR3 loop spans 13 amino acids. The germline V gene encodes CDR1 SEHNR and CDR2 FQNEAQ (reference sequence). With 1 base removed from V and 8 bases from J, the gap between germline ends came to 11 bases. The CDR3 loop is CASSLDGAVEAFF. Here the CDR3 DNA reads TGTGCCAGCAGCTTAGATGGGGCAGTAGAAGCTTTCTTT. The full variable domain, completed using reference TRBV7-9 and TRBJ1-1, is DTGVSQNPRHKITKRGQNVTFRCDPISEHNRLYWYRQTLGQGPEFLTYFQNEAQLEKSRLLSDRFSAERPKGSFSTLEIQRTEQGDSAMYLCASSLDGAVEAFFGQGTRLTVV.

The chain is built from TRBV4-1 and TRBJ2-3; D ambiguous. V was shortened by 0 bases and J by 1 base, with 20 bases between the two germline ends. Germline CDR1 MGHRA, CDR2 YSYEKL. CDR3 length: 19 residues. The CDR3 sequence is CASSQEREGYPEGTDTQYF. CDR3 coding DNA: TGCGCCAGCAGCCAAGAAAGGGAAGGCTACCCAGAGGGCACAGATACGCAGTATTTT.

The chain has TRBV29-1 and TRBJ2-7; maybe TRBD2 (6 bases). The CDR3 is 13 residues long. Trimming removed 1 base from V and 4 bases from J, with 11 bases in between. Per germline, CDR1 SQVTM and CDR2 ANQGSEA. The CDR3 is CSVEGGREYEQYF. Here the CDR3 DNA reads TGCAGCGTTGAAGGCGGGCGGGAATACGAGCAGTACTTC.

V and J are TRBV6-5 and TRBJ1-1; maybe TRBD1 (5 bases). Germline V lookup: CDR1 MNHEY, CDR2 SVGAGI. The V end was cut by 6 bases, the J end by 0 bases, with 11 bases between. This CDR3 is 14 amino acids long. The CDR3 sequence is CASSPGTVNTEAFF. The DNA for the CDR3 is TGTGCCAGCAGCCCCGGGACGGTGAACACTGAAGCTTTCTTT.